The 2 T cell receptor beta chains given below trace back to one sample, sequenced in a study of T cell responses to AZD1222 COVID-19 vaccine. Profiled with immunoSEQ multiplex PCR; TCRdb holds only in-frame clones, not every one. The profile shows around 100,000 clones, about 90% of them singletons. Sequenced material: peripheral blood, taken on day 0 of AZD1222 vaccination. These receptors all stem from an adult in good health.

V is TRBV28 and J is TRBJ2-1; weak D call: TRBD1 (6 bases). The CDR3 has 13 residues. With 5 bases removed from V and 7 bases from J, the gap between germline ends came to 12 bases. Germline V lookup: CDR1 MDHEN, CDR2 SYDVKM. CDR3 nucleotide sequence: TGTGCCAGCAGTCCCCACAGGGTAAATGAGCAGTTCTTC. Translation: CASSPHRVNEQFF.

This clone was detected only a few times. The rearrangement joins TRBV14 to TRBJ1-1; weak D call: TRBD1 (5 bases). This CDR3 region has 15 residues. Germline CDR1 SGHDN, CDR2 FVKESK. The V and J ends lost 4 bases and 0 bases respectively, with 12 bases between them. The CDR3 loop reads CASSRGGALNTEAFF. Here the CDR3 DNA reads TGTGCCAGCAGCCGTGGTGGGGCCTTGAACACTGAAGCTTTCTTT.